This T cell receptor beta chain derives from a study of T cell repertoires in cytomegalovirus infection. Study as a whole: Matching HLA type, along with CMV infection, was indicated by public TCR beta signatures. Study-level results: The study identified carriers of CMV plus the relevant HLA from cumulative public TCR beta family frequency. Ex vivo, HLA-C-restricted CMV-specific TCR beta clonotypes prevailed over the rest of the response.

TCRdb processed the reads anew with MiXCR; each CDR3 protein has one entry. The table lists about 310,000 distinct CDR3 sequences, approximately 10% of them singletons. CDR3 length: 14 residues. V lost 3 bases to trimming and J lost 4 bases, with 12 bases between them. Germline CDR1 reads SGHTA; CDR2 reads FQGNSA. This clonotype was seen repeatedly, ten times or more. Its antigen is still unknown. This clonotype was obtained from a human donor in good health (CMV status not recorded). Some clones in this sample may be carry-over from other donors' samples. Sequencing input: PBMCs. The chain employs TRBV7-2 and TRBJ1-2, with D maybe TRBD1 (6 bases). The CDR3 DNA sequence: TGTGCCAGCAGCTTCCATCGGACAGCCTATGGCTACACCTTC. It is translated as CASSFHRTAYGYTF.